This T cell receptor (beta chain) was documented in a study of shared clonotypes between healthy human individuals. General study points: It was anticipated that sequencing depth would influence how many clonotypes donors shared.

Remarks on this clone: Its specificity is not known.

Germline V gives CDR1 MNHEY, CDR2 SMNVEV (reference sequence). The CDR3 contains 13 residues. V lost 5 bases, J lost 4 bases, and 11 bases lay in between. Libraries were prepared by immunoSEQ multiplex PCR; TCRdb keeps only in-frame clonotypes and omits some of them. The sample yields 2 million to 2.5 million clones, under 95% seen once. The sequencing sample was made of naive CD4+ T cells from PBMCs. Subset denoted: CD45RA+ positively selected. The chain couples TRBV27 to TRBJ2-5; TRBD1 is a possible D gene (6 bases). This sequence originates from a man aged 18 to 29 in good health. Some clones in this sample may be carry-over from other donors' samples. CDR3 amino acids: CASSQPGAETQYF. DNA of the CDR3: TGTGCCAGCAGTCAGCCAGGGGCAGAGACCCAGTACTTC.